Shown below are 24 T cell receptor beta chains from a single sample sequenced in a study of cytomegalovirus exposure and HLA in healthy donors. Using immunoSEQ multiplex PCR, the repertoire was profiled, and TCRdb retains in-frame clones only, with some absent. The sample records 330,000 or so clones, 75% to 90% being singletons. Sequenced material: PBMCs. The receptor set was obtained from a woman aged 18-30 years in good health and CMV-seronegative.

This sequence joins TRBV4-3 and TRBJ2-1; possible D gene TRBD2, 6 bases. V was trimmed by 0 bases and J by 9 bases, leaving 21 bases between them. Germline V CDR1 and CDR2: LGHNA, YSLEER. CDR3 size: 17 residues. Written as DNA, the CDR3 is TGCGCCAGCAGCCAAGATCTCGACGGGAGAGGATTGGGTGAGCAGTTCTTC. The encoded protein is CASSQDLDGRGLGEQFF.

V and J are TRBV2 and TRBJ1-1; 7 bases fit TRBD1. This CDR3 comprises 14 residues. Germline V lookup: CDR1 SNHLY, CDR2 FYNNEI. Unmatched junction bases numbered 4, after V lost 2 bases and J lost 4 bases. CDR3 region: CASSELAGGTEAFF. Written as DNA, the CDR3 is TGTGCCAGCAGTGAATTGGCAGGGGGCACTGAAGCTTTCTTT.

The chain links TRBV19 to TRBJ2-7, with D possibly matching TRBD1 (6 bases). Germline CDR1 reads LNHDA; CDR2 reads SQIVND (reference sequence). This CDR3 spans 15 amino acids. Trimming removed 7 bases from V and 6 bases from J, with 22 bases in between. CDR3 nucleotides: TGTGCCAGTACAACGGGCCCCCTGGGGGCTGCCGAGCAGTACTTC. It codes for CASTTGPLGAAEQYF.

This chain links TRBV7-9 with TRBJ2-7; tentative D call: TRBD2 (5 bases). V lost 5 bases and J 6 bases, leaving 14 bases between the germline ends. The CDR3 spans 13 residues. In germline, CDR1 is SEHNR, CDR2 FQNEAQ (reference sequence). The DNA for the CDR3 is TGTGCCAGCAGCCCGCCCGAGAGGGTCGAGCAGTACTTC. Translated, it gives CASSPPERVEQYF.

This sequence joins TRBV5-4 and TRBJ2-7, with 8 bases that match TRBD1. Germline V CDR1 and CDR2: SGHNT, YYREEE (reference sequence). This CDR3 has 18 residues. J was trimmed by 2 bases and V by 2 bases; bases with no gene match: 15. The CDR3 DNA is TGTGCCAGCAGCTTTGCCGGGAGATCAGGGGGCCGTACCTACGAGCAGTACTTC. It specifies CASSFAGRSGGRTYEQYF.

The sample holds one count of this clone. The chain employs TRBV28 and TRBJ1-5; 10 bases fit TRBD1. The CDR3 is 16 amino acids. Germline loops: CDR1 MDHEN, CDR2 SYDVKM. Trimming removed 3 bases from V and 7 bases from J; junction bases left unmatched: 9. The CDR3 loop reads CASSFWTGGSRQPQHF. The CDR3 DNA reads TGTGCCAGCAGTTTCTGGACAGGGGGTTCAAGGCAGCCCCAGCATTTT.

The chain uses TRBV5-6 and TRBJ2-7; possible D gene TRBD1, 6 bases. Trimming stripped 1 base from V and 0 bases from J, with 14 bases between. This CDR3 is 16 amino acids long. The germline CDR1 and CDR2 sequences are SGHDT and YYEEEE. The CDR3 sequence: CASSLTGQGNSYEQYF. Here the CDR3 DNA reads TGTGCCAGCAGCTTGACGGGTCAGGGGAACTCCTACGAGCAGTACTTC.

Turning to this clone: This specimen includes other DNA sequences encoding the same CDR3. The rearrangement uses TRBV7-3 and TRBJ2-3; D may be TRBD1 (5 bases). V dropped 6 bases and J dropped 4 bases, with 8 bases sitting between them. Germline V CDR1 and CDR2: SGHTA, FQGTGA. The CDR3 spans 12 residues. CDR3 sequence (DNA): TGTGCCAGCAGTCCAGGGTCAGATACGCAGTATTTT. Translation: CASSPGSDTQYF. Based on the CDR3 plus reference TRBV7-3 and TRBJ2-3, the full variable domain is GAGVSQTPSNKVTEKGKYVELRCDPISGHTALYWYRQSLGQGPEFLIYFQGTGAADDSGLPNDRFFAVRPEGSVSTLKIQRTERGDSAVYLCASSPGSDTQYFGPGTRLTVL.

The chain is built from TRBV19 and TRBJ1-2, with no clear D. CDR3 size: 14 residues. V lost 7 bases to trimming and J lost 5 bases, with 17 bases between them. Germline V lookup: CDR1 LNHDA, CDR2 SQIVND (reference sequence). The CDR3 is CASTLTEDFYGYTF. The CDR3 DNA is TGTGCCAGTACCTTGACGGAGGATTTTTATGGCTACACCTTC.

The sample holds one count of this clone. The CDR3 sequence: CASSEGQASTYEQYF. Here the CDR3 DNA reads TGTGCCAGCAGTGAAGGCCAGGCTTCTACTTACGAGCAGTACTTC. The chain is built from TRBV2 and TRBJ2-7; D is undetermined. Per the germline V gene, CDR1 is SNHLY and CDR2 is FYNNEI. The CDR3 totals 15 residues. V lost 1 base and J 4 bases, leaving 14 bases between the germline ends.

The V call is TRBV5-1, the J call TRBJ2-1; maybe TRBD2 (5 bases). Germline CDR1 and CDR2: SGHRS and YFSETQ. The CDR3 is made up of 15 amino acids. Trimming took 5 bases from V and 0 from J, leaving 12 bases between them. The CDR3 sequence is CASRIGLNSYNEQFF. The CDR3 nucleotides are TGCGCCAGCAGAATAGGACTCAACTCCTACAATGAGCAGTTCTTC.

This chain uses TRBV2 with TRBJ2-2; TRBD1 agrees at 8 bases. With 5 bases clipped from V and 4 bases from J, the junction kept 6 bases outside the gene matches. The length of the CDR3 is 15 residues. Germline-derived CDR1 and CDR2 are SNHLY and FYNNEI. CDR3 sequence (DNA): TGTGCCAGCAGTAGCGGACAGGGCGGCACCGGGGAGCTGTTTTTT. It translates to CASSSGQGGTGELFF.

This CDR3 reads CASSLTPGQGSYEQYF. CDR3 nucleotide sequence: TGTGCCAGCAGTTTAACGCCGGGACAGGGTTCGTACGAGCAGTACTTC. The chain combines TRBV27 with TRBJ2-7, with TRBD1 matching 9 bases. Germline assignment: CDR1 MNHEY and CDR2 SMNVEV (reference sequence). CDR3 length: 16 residues. V shed 2 bases, J shed 4 bases, and the junction held 9 bases outside the gene matches.

V is TRBV28 and J is TRBJ1-2; 8 bases map to TRBD1. The V gene's germline CDR1 is MDHEN and CDR2 SYDVKM. The CDR3 spans 15 residues. V dropped 5 bases and J dropped 0; count of bases not matched to a gene: 5. CDR3 residues: CASSPGTGANYGYTF. The CDR3 coding sequence is TGTGCCAGCAGTCCAGGGACAGGAGCTAACTATGGCTACACCTTC.

The chain joins TRBV7-2 to TRBJ2-4; D unclear. CDR1 is SGHTA, CDR2 FQGNSA, per germline. Trimming took 0 bases from V and 4 from J, leaving 7 bases between them. The CDR3 contains 14 residues. The CDR3 DNA is TGTGCCAGCAGCTTAGCCACCACAAAAAACATTCAGTACTTC. Translation gives CASSLATTKNIQYF.

The gene calls are TRBV5-4 and TRBJ2-1; TRBD2 aligns across 9 bases. The CDR3 has 15 residues. The germline V gene has CDR1 SGHNT and CDR2 YYREEE (reference sequence). Losses at the gene ends were 4 bases for V and 7 bases for J; bases not matched to a gene: 9. This CDR3 reads CASSPRSGSWNEQFF. The CDR3 bases are TGTGCCAGCAGCCCCCGTAGCGGGAGTTGGAATGAGCAGTTCTTC.

In the case of this clone: Germline is not matched at one junction end, which may reflect a read error. Other DNA sequences of this sample code for an identical CDR3. V gene TRBV7-2 combines with J gene TRBJ2-7; 11 nucleotides agree with TRBD1. Germline CDR1 is SGHTA and CDR2 is FQGNSA. This CDR3 spans 15 amino acids. CDR3 in DNA: TGTGCCAGCAGCCTAGCCGGGACAGGGGGCTACGAGCAGTACTTC. It yields the protein CASSLAGTGGYEQYF.

V usage is TRBV10-3 and J usage is TRBJ1-5, with D maybe TRBD1 (5 bases). The CDR3 runs to 13 residues. Trimming removed 2 bases at V and 7 bases at J, with 9 bases between. CDR1 is ENHRY, CDR2 SYGVKD, per germline. The CDR3 sequence: CAISEGEGQPQHF. Here the CDR3 DNA reads TGTGCCATCAGTGAGGGGGAGGGGCAGCCCCAGCATTTT.

In DNA, the CDR3 is TGTGCCAGCAGCCCCACGACAGGGGAAGGCTATGGCTACACCTTC. Translated, it gives CASSPTTGEGYGYTF. The chain employs TRBV7-9 and TRBJ1-2; 8 nucleotides align to TRBD1. CDR1 and CDR2 from the germline V gene are SEHNR and FQNEAQ (reference sequence). Trimming removed 5 bases from V and 4 bases from J; junction bases left unmatched: 9. This CDR3 is 15 amino acids long.

The chain joins TRBV2 to TRBJ2-5; 8 positions agree with TRBD1. The CDR3 extends over 14 amino acids. Germline V gene data show CDR1 as SNHLY and CDR2 as FYNNEI. V trimming: 10 bases; J trimming: 2 bases; junction bases outside the gene matches: 9. CDR3 residues: CAMGETGAQETQYF. In DNA, the CDR3 is TGTGCCATGGGAGAGACAGGGGCGCAAGAGACCCAGTACTTC.

The chain links TRBV21-1 to TRBJ1-2. TRBV21-1 is a pseudogene segment. The CDR3 consists of 11 residues. The CDR3 loop is CASRGGYGYTF. In DNA, the CDR3 is TGTGCCAGCAGGGGGGGCTATGGCTACACCTTC.

The chain uses TRBV5-1 and TRBJ2-3, with D possibly matching TRBD2 (6 bases). V shed 7 bases and J shed 0 bases, with 12 bases lying between them. Germline CDR1 reads SGHRS; CDR2 reads YFSETQ. The CDR3 extends over 14 amino acids. CDR3 residues: CASFEGTSTDTQYF. The CDR3 DNA sequence: TGCGCCAGCTTCGAGGGGACTAGCACAGATACGCAGTATTTT.

This clone occurred once. This sequence joins TRBV5-1 and TRBJ2-3, with TRBD2 identical over 10 bases. J lost 2 bases, V lost 1 base, and 4 bases had no gene match. The CDR3 extends over 16 amino acids. Germline assignment: CDR1 SGHRS and CDR2 YFSETQ. This CDR3 reads CASSLPSGRSTDTQYF. CDR3 nucleotide sequence: TGCGCCAGCAGCTTGCCTAGCGGGAGATCCACAGATACGCAGTATTTT.

This CDR3 reads CASSPSGNGELFF. Here the CDR3 DNA reads TGTGCCAGCAGTCCGAGCGGGAACGGGGAGCTGTTTTTT. The rearrangement uses TRBV6-6 and TRBJ2-2; TRBD2 aligns across 7 bases. This CDR3 has 13 amino acids. Per germline, CDR1 MNHNY and CDR2 SVGAGI (reference sequence). J gave up 7 bases and V 5 bases, and 4 bases lay outside the gene matches.